These 27 T cell receptor beta chains originate from one sample sequenced in a study of control samples from healthy donors and cancer patients. Data came from immunoSEQ multiplex PCR; TCRdb stores just in-frame clones and leaves some out. The top ten clones hold 15% to 20% of a sample with about 100,000 clones, more than 75% of them seen once. The source material was blood. Every receptor here comes from a woman aged 50 to 60 in good health.

The rearrangement links TRBV7-9 to TRBJ1-2; maybe TRBD1 (6 bases). Germline-derived CDR1 and CDR2 are SEHNR and FQNEAQ (reference sequence). The CDR3 is made up of 14 amino acids. Trimming removed 7 bases at V and 8 bases at J, with 20 bases between. The CDR3 region has the DNA TGTGCCAGCACCCCGGGGACAACGAGAGACGGCTACACCTTC. Its protein product is CASTPGTTRDGYTF.

The chain combines TRBV5-4 with TRBJ1-4, with 7 bases aligning to TRBD1. After removal of 5 bases from V and 3 bases from J, the junction contained 7 bases not matched to a gene. There are 15 residues in the CDR3. The V gene's germline CDR1 is SGHNT and CDR2 YYREEE (reference sequence). CDR3 amino acids: CASRHAGQPNEKLFF. The CDR3 DNA follows: TGTGCCAGCAGACACGCGGGACAGCCTAATGAAAAACTGTTTTTT.

The chain uses TRBV7-2 and TRBJ2-2; 16 bases agree with TRBD2. The ends lost 4 bases at V and 4 bases at J; junction bases unmatched: 9. This CDR3 is 19 amino acids long. Germline V gene lookup returns CDR1 SGHTA and CDR2 FQGNSA. Here the CDR3 reads CASSSPGLAGGPGTGELFF. CDR3 DNA sequence: TGTGCCAGCAGCTCCCCGGGACTAGCGGGAGGGCCGGGCACCGGGGAGCTGTTTTTT.

This clone was recorded only once. The rearrangement joins TRBV11-2 to TRBJ2-1, with unresolved D. Looked up from germline, CDR1 is SGHAT and CDR2 is FQNNGV. This CDR3 spans 12 amino acids. V dropped 0 bases and J dropped 10 bases, with 7 bases sitting between them. The CDR3, as DNA: TGTGCCAGCAGCTTAGATCGAGGCGAGCAGTTCTTC. As protein: CASSLDRGEQFF.

The rearrangement uses TRBV7-9 and TRBJ1-5, with TRBD1 as a possible D gene (6 bases). Germline assignment: CDR1 SEHNR and CDR2 FQNEAQ (reference sequence). This CDR3 spans 15 amino acids. The V and J ends lost 5 bases and 13 bases respectively, with 24 bases between them. Written as DNA, the CDR3 is TGTGCCAGCAGCCCAACGGAAGATAGACAGGTTTCACAGCATTTT. Encoded protein: CASSPTEDRQVSQHF. Looking up the rest from reference TRBV7-9 and TRBJ1-5 gives the full variable domain: DTGVSQNPRHKITKRGQNVTFRCDPISEHNRLYWYRQTLGQGPEFLTYFQNEAQLEKSRLLSDRFSAERPKGSFSTLEIQRTEQGDSAMYLCASSPTEDRQVSQHFGDGTRLSIL.

This rearrangement joins TRBV29-1 to TRBJ1-1; D may be TRBD1 (5 bases). Trimming left V 4 bases short and J 2 bases short, with 14 bases between. The CDR3 runs 14 residues. CDR1 is SQVTM, CDR2 ANQGSEA, per germline. CDR3 in amino acids: CSVASGRGNTEAFF. The CDR3 bases are TGCAGCGTTGCCTCGGGGAGGGGTAACACTGAAGCTTTCTTT. The full variable domain, rest sourced from reference TRBV29-1 and TRBJ1-1, is SAVISQKPSRDICQRGTSLTIQCQVDSQVTMMFWYRQQPGQSLTLIATANQGSEATYESGFVIDKFPISRPNLTFSTLTVSNMSPEDSSIYLCSVASGRGNTEAFFGQGTRLTVV.

The J gene is TRBJ2-1, the V gene TRBV9, with 11 bases lining up with TRBD2. Looked up from germline, CDR1 is SGDLS and CDR2 is YYNGEE. The CDR3 contains 17 residues. Trimming removed 3 bases from V and 0 bases from J; junction bases left unmatched: 5. The DNA for the CDR3 is TGTGCCAGCAGCGCTAGGACTAGCGGGTACTCCTACAATGAGCAGTTCTTC. Translated, it gives CASSARTSGYSYNEQFF.

This chain uses TRBV5-1 with TRBJ2-3; TRBD1 matches at 8 bases. In germline, CDR1 is SGHRS, CDR2 YFSETQ. V dropped 4 bases and J dropped 2; count of bases not matched to a gene: 6. The CDR3 spans 15 residues. In DNA, the CDR3 is TGCGCCAGCAGCCCTGACAGGGGTTTCACAGATACGCAGTATTTT. This encodes CASSPDRGFTDTQYF.

The chain has TRBV5-6 and TRBJ2-1; no definite D call. The CDR3 consists of 14 residues. V was pared by 0 bases and J by 5 bases, with 9 bases between. Per the germline V gene, CDR1 is SGHDT and CDR2 is YYEEEE. The CDR3 DNA is TGTGCCAGCAGCTTGGACAGTCAACACAATGAGCAGTTCTTC. Residues: CASSLDSQHNEQFF. Supplemented by reference TRBV5-6 and TRBJ2-1, the full variable domain reads DAGVTQSPTHLIKTRGQQVTLRCSPKSGHDTVSWYQQALGQGPQFIFQYYEEEERQRGNFPDRFSGHQFPNYSSELNVNALLLGDSALYLCASSLDSQHNEQFFGPGTRLTVL.

The genes are TRBV6-6 and TRBJ2-7, with TRBD2 identical over 9 bases. The ends lost 8 bases at V and 6 bases at J; junction bases unmatched: 5. Germline assignment: CDR1 MNHNY and CDR2 SVGAGI (reference sequence). The CDR3 covers 12 residues. The CDR3 DNA follows: TGTGCCAGCGGTAGCGGGGGCGCCGAGCAGTACTTC. Encoded protein: CASGSGGAEQYF.

V is TRBV5-6 and J is TRBJ1-1; TRBD1 agrees at 12 bases. The V segment lost 5 bases and the J segment 11 bases; nucleotides outside the gene matches: 10. CDR1 and CDR2 (germline): SGHDT, YYEEEE. The CDR3 spans 14 residues. In DNA form, the CDR3 reads TGTGCCAGCAGGCCGGGACAGGGGGCGCGAGGTGCTTTCTTT. Its translation: CASRPGQGARGAFF.

The chain links TRBV2 to TRBJ1-6; TRBD1 is a possible D gene (6 bases). CDR3 length equals 13 residues. V lost 9 bases and J lost 4, with 10 bases in between. Germline lookup yields CDR1 SNHLY and CDR2 FYNNEI. The CDR3, as DNA: TGTGCCAGAACAGGACAGTATAATTCACCCCTCCACTTT. Translated, it gives CARTGQYNSPLHF.

The chain carries TRBV5-1 and TRBJ1-1, with 7 bases fitting TRBD1. Germline V gene lookup returns CDR1 SGHRS and CDR2 YFSETQ. The CDR3 is 13 residues long. The J segment lost 0 bases and the V segment lost 7 bases, leaving 3 bases of the junction unmatched. The CDR3 nucleotides are TGCGCCAGCGCAGGGGGGATGAACACTGAAGCTTTCTTT. This sequence encodes CASAGGMNTEAFF.

The gene calls are TRBV7-9 and TRBJ1-2; 8 nucleotides agree with TRBD1. There are 15 residues in the CDR3. Per the germline V gene, CDR1 is SEHNR and CDR2 is FQNEAQ (reference sequence). With 6 bases clipped from V and 3 bases from J, the junction kept 9 bases outside the gene matches. The CDR3 spells CASRPTATGDYGYTF. In nucleotides, the CDR3 is TGTGCCAGCAGGCCTACCGCGACAGGGGACTATGGCTACACCTTC. The full variable domain, in which reference TRBV7-9 and TRBJ1-2 provide the parts outside the CDR3, is DTGVSQNPRHKITKRGQNVTFRCDPISEHNRLYWYRQTLGQGPEFLTYFQNEAQLEKSRLLSDRFSAERPKGSFSTLEIQRTEQGDSAMYLCASRPTATGDYGYTFGSGTRLTVV.

This sequence joins TRBV29-1 and TRBJ2-5; D perhaps matches TRBD2 (5 bases). In germline, CDR1 is SQVTM, CDR2 ANQGSEA. The ends were cut back, 4 bases at V and 5 bases at J, with 11 bases in the middle. The CDR3 is 12 amino acids. The CDR3 DNA follows: TGCAGCGTTGTGCTAGCTGGGGAGACCCAGTACTTC. It is translated as CSVVLAGETQYF. The full variable domain, with the rest looked up from reference TRBV29-1 and TRBJ2-5, is SAVISQKPSRDICQRGTSLTIQCQVDSQVTMMFWYRQQPGQSLTLIATANQGSEATYESGFVIDKFPISRPNLTFSTLTVSNMSPEDSSIYLCSVVLAGETQYFGPGTRLLVL.

This clone was counted once. The V gene is TRBV2, the J gene TRBJ2-7, with D possibly being TRBD1 (6 bases). CDR1 and CDR2 from the germline V gene are SNHLY and FYNNEI. The CDR3 length is 13 residues. Trimming shortened V by 7 bases and J by 5 bases, and 15 bases separated the two germline ends. This CDR3 reads CASTRQVIHEQYF. CDR3 nucleotide sequence: TGTGCCAGCACGAGACAGGTGATCCACGAGCAGTACTTC.

The J gene is TRBJ2-2, the V gene TRBV9; D may be TRBD1 or TRBD2 (5 bases each). Between the trimmed V and J ends, which lost 0 bases and 6 bases, there was a span of 12 bases. Germline lookup yields CDR1 SGDLS and CDR2 YYNGEE. The CDR3 is 15 residues long. The CDR3 loop is CASSVDRGTAGELFF. CDR3 in DNA: TGTGCCAGCAGCGTAGATCGAGGGACGGCCGGGGAGCTGTTTTTT.

V usage is TRBV9 and J usage is TRBJ2-5; 10 bases match TRBD1. CDR3 length equals 15 residues. CDR1 SGDLS and CDR2 YYNGEE come from the germline V gene. V lost 0 bases and J lost 3; bases outside the gene matches: 2. CDR3 coding DNA: TGTGCCAGCAGCGTAGTGGGGACAGGGGAAGAGACCCAGTACTTC. Amino acids: CASSVVGTGEETQYF. Variable domain in full (rest from reference TRBV9 and TRBJ2-5): DSGVTQTPKHLITATGQRVTLRCSPRSGDLSVYWYQQSLDQGLQFLIQYYNGEERAKGNILERFSAQQFPDLHSELNLSSLELGDSALYFCASSVVGTGEETQYFGPGTRLLVL.

The rearrangement uses TRBV5-1 and TRBJ1-2; D remains ambiguous. The CDR3 is 12 amino acids. CDR1 and CDR2 from the germline V gene are SGHRS and YFSETQ. Trimming took off 7 bases at V and 5 bases at J, with 12 bases between the two ends. Here the CDR3 reads CASATGGYGYTF. CDR3 sequence (DNA): TGCGCCAGCGCTACGGGAGGGTATGGCTACACCTTC.

This clone was observed a few times. This chain joins TRBV4-1 and TRBJ1-5; D is unresolved. V was clipped by 3 bases and J by 0 bases, with 6 bases between them. This CDR3 has 14 amino acids. Germline V gene lookup returns CDR1 MGHRA and CDR2 YSYEKL. The CDR3 DNA sequence: TGCGCCAGCAGCCAGATCGGTAGCAATCAGCCCCAGCATTTT. Amino acid sequence: CASSQIGSNQPQHF.

This sequence joins TRBV3-1 (or the pseudogene TRBV3-2) and TRBJ2-1; D ambiguous. This CDR3 spans 13 amino acids. Looked up from germline, CDR1 is LGHDT and CDR2 is YNNKEL (reference sequence). V was pared by 6 bases and J by 10 bases, with 16 bases between. As DNA, the CDR3 is TGTGCCAGCAGTGAAAGTGTAGTGGGCGAGCAGTTCTTC. This gives the protein CASSESVVGEQFF.

This chain uses TRBV6-4 with TRBJ2-2; weak D call: TRBD2 (5 bases). V was trimmed by 3 bases and J by 1 base, leaving 6 bases between them. Germline V lookup: CDR1 MRHNA, CDR2 SNTAGT. CDR3 length: 14 residues. The CDR3 DNA sequence: TGTGCCAGCAGTGAACGGGAGAACACCGGGGAGCTGTTTTTT. This translates into CASSERENTGELFF.

This chain joins TRBV5-6 and TRBJ2-7; no reliable D call. V shed 0 bases and J shed 1 base, with 8 bases lying between them. The CDR3 sequence is 14 residues long. Germline CDR1 SGHDT, CDR2 YYEEEE. CDR3 sequence reads: CASSLVAGSYEQYF. The CDR3 DNA reads TGTGCCAGCAGCTTGGTGGCAGGTTCCTACGAGCAGTACTTC.

The CDR3 loop is CASSPLGGAVKMNTEAFF. The CDR3 DNA is TGCGCCAGCAGCCCCCTTGGAGGGGCCGTAAAAATGAACACTGAAGCTTTCTTT. The chain joins TRBV4-1 to TRBJ1-1; a weak D match, TRBD1 (5 bases). V lost 4 bases, J lost 0 bases, and 21 bases lay in between. The V gene's germline CDR1 is MGHRA and CDR2 YSYEKL. CDR3 length equals 18 residues.

The gene calls are TRBV4-3 and TRBJ1-4; TRBD1 matches 7 bases. J lost 4 bases, V lost 1 base, and 0 bases had no gene match. This CDR3 region has 14 residues. The germline V gene encodes CDR1 LGHNA and CDR2 YSLEER. Written as DNA, the CDR3 is TGCGCCAGCAGCCAAGGGGACAGTAATGAAAAACTGTTTTTT. This sequence encodes CASSQGDSNEKLFF.

The gene calls are TRBV6-5 and TRBJ1-4; TRBD1 aligns across 9 bases. This CDR3 is 14 amino acids long. From germline, CDR1 is MNHEY and CDR2 SVGAGI. The J segment lost 5 bases and the V segment lost 6 bases, leaving 4 bases of the junction unmatched. This CDR3 reads CASSGGQGNEKLFF. The DNA of the CDR3 is TGTGCCAGCAGCGGAGGACAGGGGAATGAAAAACTGTTTTTT.

This sequence joins TRBV27 and TRBJ2-7; possibly TRBD1 or TRBD2 for D (6 bases each). The CDR3 totals 14 residues. Trimming removed 3 bases at V and 2 bases at J, with 11 bases between. The germline CDR1 and CDR2 sequences are MNHEY and SMNVEV (reference sequence). CDR3 region: CASSFAGQTYEQYF. CDR3 nucleotide sequence: TGTGCCAGCAGTTTCGCGGGACAAACCTACGAGCAGTACTTC.